This T cell receptor (beta chain) was found in a study of cytomegalovirus exposure and HLA in healthy donors. Whole-study findings and limits: When analyzed later, the rates of TCR association showed variation by HLA locus, with DRB1 the most and HLA-C the fewest. Among the CMV-associated chains, a few were confirmed in vitro as specific for CMV antigens. As was reported, the HLA-A and HLA-B alleles of most subjects were accurately predicted from TCR beta sequences.

Primers: 60 Vbeta forward and 13 Jbeta reverse. Data came from immunoSEQ multiplex PCR; TCRdb stores just in-frame clones and leaves some out. The data show about 69,000 clones, around 68% seen once. This clone is a singleton in its sample. Its antigen remains unknown. Sequencing was done on a sample of PBMCs. The origin of this receptor is a woman in her thirties in good health and CMV-seronegative.

CDR3 coding DNA: TGTGCCAGCAGTTACGCAGGGGCCTCACCCCTCCACTTT. Its protein product is CASSYAGASPLHF. The chain employs TRBV6-6 and TRBJ1-6; D may be TRBD1 (6 bases). The length of the CDR3 is 13 residues. V lost 2 bases to trimming and J lost 10 bases, with 9 bases between them. Germline CDR1 reads MNHNY; CDR2 reads SVGAGI (reference sequence).